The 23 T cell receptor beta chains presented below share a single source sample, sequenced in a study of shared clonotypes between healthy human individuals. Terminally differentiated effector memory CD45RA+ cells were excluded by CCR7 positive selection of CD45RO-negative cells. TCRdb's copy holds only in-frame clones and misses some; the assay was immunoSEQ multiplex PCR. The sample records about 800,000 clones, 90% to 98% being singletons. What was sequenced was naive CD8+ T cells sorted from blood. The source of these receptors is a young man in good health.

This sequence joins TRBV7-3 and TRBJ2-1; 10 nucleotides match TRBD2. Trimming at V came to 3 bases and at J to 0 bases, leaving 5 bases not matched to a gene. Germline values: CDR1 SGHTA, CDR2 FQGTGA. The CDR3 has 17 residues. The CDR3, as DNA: TGTGCCAGCAGCTTTCCACCTAGCGGGAGCTCCTACAATGAGCAGTTCTTC. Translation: CASSFPPSGSSYNEQFF.

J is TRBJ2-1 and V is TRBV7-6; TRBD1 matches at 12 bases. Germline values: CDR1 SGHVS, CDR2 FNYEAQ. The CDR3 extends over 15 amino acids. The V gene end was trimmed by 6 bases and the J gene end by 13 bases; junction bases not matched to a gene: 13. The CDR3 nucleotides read TGTGCCAGCAGTTGGGACAGGGGGCTTCTCACCTTTCAGTTCTTC. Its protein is CASSWDRGLLTFQFF.

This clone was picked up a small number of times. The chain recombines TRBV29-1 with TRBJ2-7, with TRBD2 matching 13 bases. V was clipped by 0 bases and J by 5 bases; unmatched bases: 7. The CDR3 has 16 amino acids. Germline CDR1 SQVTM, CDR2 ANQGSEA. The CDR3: CSVEEGTSGTFDEQYF. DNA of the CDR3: TGCAGCGTTGAAGAGGGGACTAGCGGGACATTCGACGAGCAGTACTTC.

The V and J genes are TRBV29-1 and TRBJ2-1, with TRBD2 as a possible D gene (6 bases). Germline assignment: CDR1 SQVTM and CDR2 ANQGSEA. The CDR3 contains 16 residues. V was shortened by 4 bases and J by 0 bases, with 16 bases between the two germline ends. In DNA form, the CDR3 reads TGCAGCGTTGTGGGCCTGGAGGGGAGCTCCTACAATGAGCAGTTCTTC. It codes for CSVVGLEGSSYNEQFF.

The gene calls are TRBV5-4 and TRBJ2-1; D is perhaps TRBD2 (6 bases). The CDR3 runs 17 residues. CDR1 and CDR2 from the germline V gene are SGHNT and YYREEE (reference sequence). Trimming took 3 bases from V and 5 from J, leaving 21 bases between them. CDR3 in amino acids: CASSSALAPHRHNEQFF. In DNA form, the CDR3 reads TGTGCCAGCAGCTCAGCCCTAGCGCCCCACAGGCACAATGAGCAGTTCTTC. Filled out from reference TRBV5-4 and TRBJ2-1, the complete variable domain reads ETGVTQSPTHLIKTRGQQVTLRCSSQSGHNTVSWYQQALGQGPQFIFQYYREEENGRGNFPPRFSGLQFPNYSSELNVNALELDDSALYLCASSSALAPHRHNEQFFGPGTRLTVL.

CDR3 amino acids: CASSADPGTERETQYF. Here the CDR3 DNA reads TGTGCCAGCAGTGCCGACCCCGGGACAGAGAGGGAGACCCAGTACTTC. The rearrangement uses TRBV6-1 and TRBJ2-5; 7 bases are shared with TRBD1. The CDR3 is 16 amino acids. The ends lost 4 bases at V and 5 bases at J; junction bases unmatched: 13. CDR1 is MNHNS and CDR2 is SASEGT in the germline V gene.

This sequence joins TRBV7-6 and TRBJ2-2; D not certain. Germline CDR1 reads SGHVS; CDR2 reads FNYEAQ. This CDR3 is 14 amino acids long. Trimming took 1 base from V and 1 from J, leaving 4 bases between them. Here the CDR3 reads CASSLGGNTGELFF. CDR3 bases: TGTGCCAGCAGCTTAGGCGGGAACACCGGGGAGCTGTTTTTT.

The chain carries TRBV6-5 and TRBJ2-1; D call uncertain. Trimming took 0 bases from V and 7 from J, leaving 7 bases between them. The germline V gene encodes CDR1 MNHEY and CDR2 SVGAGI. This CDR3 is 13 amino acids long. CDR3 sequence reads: CASSYSVANEQFF. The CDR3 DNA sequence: TGTGCCAGCAGTTACTCGGTCGCGAATGAGCAGTTCTTC.

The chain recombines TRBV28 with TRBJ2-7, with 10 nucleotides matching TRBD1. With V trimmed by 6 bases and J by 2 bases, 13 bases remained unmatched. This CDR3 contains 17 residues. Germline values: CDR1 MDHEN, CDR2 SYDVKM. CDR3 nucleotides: TGTGCCAGCAGCAGCTACTCCGGGACAGGGGCTACCTACGAGCAGTACTTC. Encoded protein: CASSSYSGTGATYEQYF.

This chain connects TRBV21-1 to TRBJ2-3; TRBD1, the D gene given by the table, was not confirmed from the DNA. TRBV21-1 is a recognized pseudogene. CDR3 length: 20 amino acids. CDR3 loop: CASSKGRTGTGVGVTDTQYF. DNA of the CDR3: TGTGCCAGCAGCAAAGGTCGCACCGGGACAGGGGTAGGGGTTACAGATACGCAGTATTTT.

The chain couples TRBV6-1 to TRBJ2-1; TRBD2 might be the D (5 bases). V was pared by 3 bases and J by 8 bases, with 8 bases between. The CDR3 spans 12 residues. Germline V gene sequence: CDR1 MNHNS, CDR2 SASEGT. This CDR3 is CASSDTGDEQFF. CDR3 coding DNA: TGTGCCAGCAGTGATACCGGGGATGAGCAGTTCTTC.

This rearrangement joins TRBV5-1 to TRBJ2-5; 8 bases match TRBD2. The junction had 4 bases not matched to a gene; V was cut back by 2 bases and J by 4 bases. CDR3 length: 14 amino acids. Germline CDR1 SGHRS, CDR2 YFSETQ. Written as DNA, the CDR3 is TGCGCCAGCAGCTTCGGGACTAGTGGAGAGACCCAGTACTTC. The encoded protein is CASSFGTSGETQYF.

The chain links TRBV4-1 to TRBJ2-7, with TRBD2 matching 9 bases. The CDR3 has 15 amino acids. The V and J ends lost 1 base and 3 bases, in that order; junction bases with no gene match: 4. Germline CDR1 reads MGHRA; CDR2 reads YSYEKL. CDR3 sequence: CASSQAGLAYYEQYF. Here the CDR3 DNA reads TGCGCCAGCAGCCAAGCGGGACTAGCCTACTACGAGCAGTACTTC.

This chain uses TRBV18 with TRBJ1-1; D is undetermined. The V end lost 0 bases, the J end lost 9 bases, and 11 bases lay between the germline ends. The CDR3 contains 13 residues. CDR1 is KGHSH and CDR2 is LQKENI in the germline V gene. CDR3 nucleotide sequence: TGTGCCAGCTCACCACCGCAACTATCACAAGCTTTCTTT. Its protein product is CASSPPQLSQAFF.

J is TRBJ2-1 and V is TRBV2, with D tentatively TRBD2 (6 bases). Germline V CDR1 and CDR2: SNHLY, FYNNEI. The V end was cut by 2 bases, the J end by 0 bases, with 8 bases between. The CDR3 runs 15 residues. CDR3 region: CASSETGLSYNEQFF. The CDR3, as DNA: TGTGCCAGCAGTGAAACGGGACTCTCCTACAATGAGCAGTTCTTC.

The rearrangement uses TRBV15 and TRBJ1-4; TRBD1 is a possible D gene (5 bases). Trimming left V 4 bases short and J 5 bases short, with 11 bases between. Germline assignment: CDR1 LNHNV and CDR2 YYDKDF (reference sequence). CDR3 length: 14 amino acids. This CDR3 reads CATSILGGNEKLFF. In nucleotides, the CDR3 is TGTGCCACCAGCATCCTCGGGGGAAATGAAAAACTGTTTTTT.

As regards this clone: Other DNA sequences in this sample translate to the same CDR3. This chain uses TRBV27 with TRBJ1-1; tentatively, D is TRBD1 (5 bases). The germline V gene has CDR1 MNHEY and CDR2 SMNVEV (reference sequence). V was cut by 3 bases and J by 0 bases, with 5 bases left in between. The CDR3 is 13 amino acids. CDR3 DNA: TGTGCCAGCAGTTTGACAGTGAACACTGAAGCTTTCTTT. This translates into CASSLTVNTEAFF.

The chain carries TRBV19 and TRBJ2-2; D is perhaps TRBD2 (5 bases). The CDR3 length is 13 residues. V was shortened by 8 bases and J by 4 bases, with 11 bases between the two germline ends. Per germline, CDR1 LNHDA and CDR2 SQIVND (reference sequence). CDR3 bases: TGTGCCAGTCGGACTTATGGCACCGGGGAGCTGTTTTTT. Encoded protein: CASRTYGTGELFF.

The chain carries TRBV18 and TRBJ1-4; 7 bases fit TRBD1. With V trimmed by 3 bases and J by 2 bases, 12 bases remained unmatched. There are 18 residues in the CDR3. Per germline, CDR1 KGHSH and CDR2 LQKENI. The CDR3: CASSPIRTGGGTNEKLFF. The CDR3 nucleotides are TGTGCCAGCTCACCGATCCGGACAGGAGGGGGGACTAATGAAAAACTGTTTTTT.

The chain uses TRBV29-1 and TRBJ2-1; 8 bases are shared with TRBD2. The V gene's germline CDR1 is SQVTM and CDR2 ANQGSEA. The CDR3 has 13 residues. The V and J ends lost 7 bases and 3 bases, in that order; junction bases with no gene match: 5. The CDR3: CSAIAGFYNEQFF. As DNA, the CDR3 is TGCAGCGCTATAGCGGGATTCTACAATGAGCAGTTCTTC.

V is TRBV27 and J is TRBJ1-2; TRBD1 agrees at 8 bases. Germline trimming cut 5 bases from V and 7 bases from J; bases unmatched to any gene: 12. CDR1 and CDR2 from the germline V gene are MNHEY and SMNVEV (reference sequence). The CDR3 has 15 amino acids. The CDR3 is CASSPMTGEEAGYTF. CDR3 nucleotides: TGTGCCAGCAGTCCCATGACAGGGGAGGAGGCTGGCTACACCTTC.

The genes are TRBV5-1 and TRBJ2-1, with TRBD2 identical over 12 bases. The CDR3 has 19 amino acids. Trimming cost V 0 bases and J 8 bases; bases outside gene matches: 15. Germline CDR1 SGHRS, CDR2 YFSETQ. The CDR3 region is CASSLVGLAGLADEDEQFF. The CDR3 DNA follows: TGCGCCAGCAGCTTGGTCGGACTAGCGGGATTAGCGGATGAGGATGAGCAGTTCTTC.

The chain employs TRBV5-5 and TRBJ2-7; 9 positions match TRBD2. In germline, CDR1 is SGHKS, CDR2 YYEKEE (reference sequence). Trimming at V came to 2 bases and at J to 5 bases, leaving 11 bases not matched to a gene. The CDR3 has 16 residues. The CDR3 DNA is TGTGCCAGCAGCTTAAGAATAGCGGGAGTTACGCACGAGCAGTACTTC. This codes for CASSLRIAGVTHEQYF.